This is a list of T cell receptor beta chains from one sample in a study of T cell responses to AZD1222 COVID-19 vaccine. Some clones are missing from TCRdb's copy, which holds only in-frame ones; the method was immunoSEQ multiplex PCR. The sample has fewer than 40,000 clones; 80% to 90% are singletons. This sample comprised peripheral blood, obtained 28 days after the second dose of the MenACWY control vaccine. The receptors derive from an adult who received the MenACWY meningococcal vaccine as a control. Each CDR3 is given with its conserved first and last residue.

v_call	cdr3_aa
TRBV18	CASSGSGRIYEQYF
TRBV12-3/TRBV12-4	CASSNTAGNIQYF
TRBV27	CASSSLGSGMNTEAFF
TRBV28	CASSLGVEQPQHF
TRBV11-2	CASSSSSLAGVSRYEQYF
TRBV7-9	CASSAGGRLARTHEQFF
TRBV3-1/TRBV3-2	CASSQGPSNQPQHF
TRBV30	CAWSLASNQPQHF
TRBV6-5	CASSYVRAGELFF
TRBV19	CASNGGRVSGANVLTF
TRBV7-6	CASSLSSGRIYNEQFF
TRBV30	CAWGSGTYYEQYF
TRBV28	CASILRGAGNTIYF
TRBV2	CASSEGLVPHEQYF
TRBV28	CASMSGTVYNEQFF
TRBV12-3/TRBV12-4	CASTTGPRSEQYF
TRBV11-2	CASSSLKYAGELFF
TRBV3-1/TRBV3-2	CASSQLWREQYF
TRBV5-1	CASSLALAGADNEQFF
TRBV11-2	CASSLPGVHEQYF
TRBV27	CASSLTGWAYEQYF
TRBV5-4	CATKGALNTEAFF
TRBV7-9	CASSWVNYEQYF
TRBV9	CASSTPGLDEQFF
TRBV4-2	CASSHSGTEGYEQYF
TRBV28	CASSSYFGHHTDTQYF
TRBV30	CASGFGPGVQPQHF
TRBV28	CASSPGGAGDEKLFF
TRBV6-1	CASSEWREGTDTQYF
TRBV11-2	CASSSWETSGRADTQYF
TRBV2	CASSQDTNTEAFF
TRBV6-5	CASSQDRRGHTEAFF
TRBV7-2	CASSLWGFGETQYF
TRBV7-9	CASSPYLGFPQETQYF
TRBV4-1	CASSHTSGLATEQFF
TRBV27	CASSPYSGYNEQFF
TRBV29-1	CSGSPAKGGELFF
TRBV18	CASSDGIYSNQPQHF
TRBV5-6	CASSYDSFNTEAFF
TRBV11-2	CASSLGGGRAFF
TRBV5-1	CASRWDRGPYEQYF
TRBV28	CASLIQGAGSGNTIYF
TRBV6-2/TRBV6-3	CASSLLAGVRETQYF
TRBV27	CASSLGTSGGQDEQFF
TRBV29-1	CSVAWADEQYF
TRBV24-1	CATSGPNRDEQFF
TRBV5-1	CASSLGGRTDTQYF
TRBV6-5	CASTAVATNEKLFF
TRBV6-5	CASRAQQRAYNEQFF
TRBV10-3	CAISTPTRNEQFF
TRBV5-4	CASSIGTGRETQYF
TRBV7-9	CASSPTGRQAYEQYF
TRBV5-1	CASSLDQGAGMNTEAFF
TRBV28	CAGGEGRANSPLHF
TRBV10-1	CASSIVVAGFHEQFF